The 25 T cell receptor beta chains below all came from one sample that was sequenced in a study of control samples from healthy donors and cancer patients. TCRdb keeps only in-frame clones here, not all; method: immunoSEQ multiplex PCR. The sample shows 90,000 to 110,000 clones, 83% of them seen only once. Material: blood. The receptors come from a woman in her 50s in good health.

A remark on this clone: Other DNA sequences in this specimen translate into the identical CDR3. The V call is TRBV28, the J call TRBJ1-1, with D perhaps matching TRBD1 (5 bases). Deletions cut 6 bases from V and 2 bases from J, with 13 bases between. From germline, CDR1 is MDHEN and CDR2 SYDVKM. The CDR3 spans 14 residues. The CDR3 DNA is TGTGCCAGCAGCCCCCACAGGTCTAACACTGAAGCTTTCTTT. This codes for CASSPHRSNTEAFF.

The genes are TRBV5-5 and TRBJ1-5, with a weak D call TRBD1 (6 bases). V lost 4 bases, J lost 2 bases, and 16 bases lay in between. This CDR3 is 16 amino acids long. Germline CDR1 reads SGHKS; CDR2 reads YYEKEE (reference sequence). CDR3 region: CASSRGHLGGNQPQHF. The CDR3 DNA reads TGTGCCAGCAGCCGGGGACACCTTGGGGGCAATCAGCCCCAGCATTTT.

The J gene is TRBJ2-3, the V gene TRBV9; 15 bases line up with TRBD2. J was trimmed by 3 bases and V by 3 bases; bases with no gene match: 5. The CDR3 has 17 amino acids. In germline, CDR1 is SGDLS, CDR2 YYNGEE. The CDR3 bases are TGTGCCAGCAGCGAACGGGGGACTAGCGGGGGGACAGATACGCAGTATTTT. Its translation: CASSERGTSGGTDTQYF.

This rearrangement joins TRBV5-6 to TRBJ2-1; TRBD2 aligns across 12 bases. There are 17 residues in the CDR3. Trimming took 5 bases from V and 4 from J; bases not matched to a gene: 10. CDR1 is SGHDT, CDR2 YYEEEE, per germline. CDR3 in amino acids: CASRVDAGLAGYNEQFF. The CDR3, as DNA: TGTGCCAGCAGAGTGGATGCGGGACTAGCGGGTTACAATGAGCAGTTCTTC.

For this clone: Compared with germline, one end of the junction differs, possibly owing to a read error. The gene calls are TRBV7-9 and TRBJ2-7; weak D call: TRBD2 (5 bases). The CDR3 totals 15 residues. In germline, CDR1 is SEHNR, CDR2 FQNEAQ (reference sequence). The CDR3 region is CATSERTGFIDEQYF. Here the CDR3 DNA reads TGTGCCACCAGCGAGAGGACTGGGTTCATCGACGAGCAGTACTTC.

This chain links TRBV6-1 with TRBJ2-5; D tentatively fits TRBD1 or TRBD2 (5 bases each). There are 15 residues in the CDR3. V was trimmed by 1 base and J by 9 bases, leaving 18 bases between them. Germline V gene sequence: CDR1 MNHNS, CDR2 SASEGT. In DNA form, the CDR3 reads TGTGCCAGCAGTGAAGGGGGGATTTTTGGTATGGCCCAGTACTTC. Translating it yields CASSEGGIFGMAQYF.

The CDR3 nucleotides read TGCAGTGCTAGTGAACAGGGGAGCCAAAAACTGTTTTTT. Translating it yields CSASEQGSQKLFF. This chain uses TRBV20-1 with TRBJ1-4; 7 bases are shared with TRBD1. The CDR3 totals 13 residues. Germline CDR1 DFQATT, CDR2 SNEGSKA (reference sequence). The trim removed 3 bases at V and 9 bases at J, leaving 7 bases unmatched.

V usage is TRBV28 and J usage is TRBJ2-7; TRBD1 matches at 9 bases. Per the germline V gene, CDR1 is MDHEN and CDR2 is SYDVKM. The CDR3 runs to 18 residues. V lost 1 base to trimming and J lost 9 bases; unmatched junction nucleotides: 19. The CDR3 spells CASSLFGFGTGSSVRQYF. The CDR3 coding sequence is TGTGCCAGCAGTTTATTCGGGTTCGGGACAGGGTCGAGCGTCCGGCAGTACTTC.

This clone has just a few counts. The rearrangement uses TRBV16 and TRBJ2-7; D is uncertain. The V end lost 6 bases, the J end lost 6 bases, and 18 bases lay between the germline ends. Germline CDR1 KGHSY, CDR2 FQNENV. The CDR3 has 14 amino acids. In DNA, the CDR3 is TGTGCCAGCAGTCCCAATGTCCGGGCAGCCGAGCAGTACTTC. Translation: CASSPNVRAAEQYF.

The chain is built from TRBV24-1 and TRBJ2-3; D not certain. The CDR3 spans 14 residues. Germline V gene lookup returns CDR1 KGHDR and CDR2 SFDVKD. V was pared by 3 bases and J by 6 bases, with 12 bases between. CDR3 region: CATSDGSRSDTQYF. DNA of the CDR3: TGTGCCACCAGTGATGGCTCCCGCTCCGATACGCAGTATTTT.

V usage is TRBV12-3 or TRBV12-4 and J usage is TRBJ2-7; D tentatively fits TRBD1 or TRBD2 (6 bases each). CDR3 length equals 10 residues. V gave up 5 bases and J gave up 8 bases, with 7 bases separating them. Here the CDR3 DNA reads TGTGCCAGCAGTGGGGGGCAGCAGTACTTC. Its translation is CASSGGQQYF.

CDR3 sequence: CASSLEAGQNSPLHF. DNA for the CDR3: TGTGCCAGCAGCTTAGAGGCAGGGCAGAATTCACCCCTCCACTTT. The J gene is TRBJ1-6, the V gene TRBV7-2; D perhaps matches TRBD1 (5 bases). The CDR3 covers 15 residues. Trimming took 1 base from V and 7 from J, leaving 11 bases between them. Germline V CDR1 and CDR2: SGHTA, FQGNSA.

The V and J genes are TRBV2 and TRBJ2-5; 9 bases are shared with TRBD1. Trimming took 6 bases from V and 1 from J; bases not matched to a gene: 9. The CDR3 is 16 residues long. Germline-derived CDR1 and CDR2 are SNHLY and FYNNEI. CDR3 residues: CASSMDRGWGQETQYF. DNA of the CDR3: TGTGCCAGCAGCATGGACAGGGGTTGGGGCCAAGAGACCCAGTACTTC.

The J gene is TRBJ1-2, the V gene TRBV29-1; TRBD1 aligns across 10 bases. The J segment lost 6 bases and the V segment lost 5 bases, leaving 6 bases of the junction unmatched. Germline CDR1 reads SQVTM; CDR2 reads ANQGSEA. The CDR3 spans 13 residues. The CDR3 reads CSVPGQGLHGYTF. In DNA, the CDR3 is TGCAGCGTTCCGGGACAGGGGTTACATGGCTACACCTTC.

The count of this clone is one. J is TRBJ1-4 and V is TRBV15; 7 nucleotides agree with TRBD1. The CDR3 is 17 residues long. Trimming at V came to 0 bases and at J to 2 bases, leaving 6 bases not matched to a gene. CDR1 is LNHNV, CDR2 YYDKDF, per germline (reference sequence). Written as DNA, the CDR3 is TGTGCCACCAGCAGAGACCCGGGGACAGCCACTAATGAAAAACTGTTTTTT. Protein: CATSRDPGTATNEKLFF.

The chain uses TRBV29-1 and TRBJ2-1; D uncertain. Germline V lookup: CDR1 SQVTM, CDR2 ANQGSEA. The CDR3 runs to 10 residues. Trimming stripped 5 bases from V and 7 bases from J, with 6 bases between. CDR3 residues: CSVSPNEQFF. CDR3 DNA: TGCAGCGTTTCCCCTAATGAGCAGTTCTTC.

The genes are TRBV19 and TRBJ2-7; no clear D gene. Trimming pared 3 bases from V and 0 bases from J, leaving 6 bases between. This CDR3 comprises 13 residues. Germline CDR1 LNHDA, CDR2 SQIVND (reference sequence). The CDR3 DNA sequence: TGTGCCAGTAGTATCGGGCCCTCCTACGAGCAGTACTTC. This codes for CASSIGPSYEQYF.

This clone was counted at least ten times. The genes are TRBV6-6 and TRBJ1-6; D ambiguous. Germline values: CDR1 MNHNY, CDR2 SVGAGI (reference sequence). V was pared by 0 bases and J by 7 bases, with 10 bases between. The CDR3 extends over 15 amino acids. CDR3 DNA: TGTGCCAGCAGTTACTCGACCGGGAGCAATTCACCCCTCCACTTT. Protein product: CASSYSTGSNSPLHF.

The CDR3 reads CSASQGRYGYTF. The CDR3 DNA sequence: TGCAGTGCTAGTCAGGGGCGCTATGGCTACACCTTC. The gene calls are TRBV20-1 and TRBJ1-2, with D perhaps TRBD1 (6 bases). Germline V gene sequence: CDR1 DFQATT, CDR2 SNEGSKA (reference sequence). The CDR3 spans 12 residues. With 3 bases removed from V and 4 bases from J, the gap between germline ends came to 9 bases.

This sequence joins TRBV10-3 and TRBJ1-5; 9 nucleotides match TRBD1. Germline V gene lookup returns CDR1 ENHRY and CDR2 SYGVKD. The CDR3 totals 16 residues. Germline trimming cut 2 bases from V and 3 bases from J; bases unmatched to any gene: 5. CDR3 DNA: TGTGCCATCAGTGAGGCGACAGGGGGTAACAATCAGCCCCAGCATTTT. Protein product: CAISEATGGNNQPQHF.

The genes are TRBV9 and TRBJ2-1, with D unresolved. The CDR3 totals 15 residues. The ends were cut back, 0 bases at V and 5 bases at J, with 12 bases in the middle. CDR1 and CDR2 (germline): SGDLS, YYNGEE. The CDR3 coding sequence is TGTGCCAGCAGCGTAGGAGTAGCCAGCCACAATGAGCAGTTCTTC. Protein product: CASSVGVASHNEQFF.

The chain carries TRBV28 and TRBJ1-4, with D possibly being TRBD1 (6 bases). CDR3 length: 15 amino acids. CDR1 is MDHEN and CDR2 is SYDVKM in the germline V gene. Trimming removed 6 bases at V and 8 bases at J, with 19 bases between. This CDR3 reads CASRPEGGGGEKLFF. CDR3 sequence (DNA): TGTGCCAGCAGGCCAGAGGGGGGCGGCGGAGAAAAACTGTTTTTT.

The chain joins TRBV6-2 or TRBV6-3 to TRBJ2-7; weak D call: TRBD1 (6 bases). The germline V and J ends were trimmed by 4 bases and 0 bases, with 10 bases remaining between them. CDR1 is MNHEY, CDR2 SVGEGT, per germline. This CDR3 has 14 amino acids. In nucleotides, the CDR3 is TGTGCCAGCAGTTTGCTGGGGGCCTCCTACGAGCAGTACTTC. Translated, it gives CASSLLGASYEQYF.

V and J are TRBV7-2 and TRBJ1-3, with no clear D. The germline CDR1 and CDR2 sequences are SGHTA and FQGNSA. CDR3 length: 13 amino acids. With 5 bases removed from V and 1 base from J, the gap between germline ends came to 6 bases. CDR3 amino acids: CASSHRSGNTIYF. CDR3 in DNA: TGTGCCAGCAGCCACAGATCTGGAAACACCATATATTTT.

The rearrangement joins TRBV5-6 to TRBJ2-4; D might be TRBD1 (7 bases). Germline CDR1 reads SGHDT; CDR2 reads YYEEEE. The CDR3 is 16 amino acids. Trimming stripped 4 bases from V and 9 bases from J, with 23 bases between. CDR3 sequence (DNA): TGTGCCAGCAGCCCGAACACGGGCCAGGGGGGTAGCATTCAGTACTTC. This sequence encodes CASSPNTGQGGSIQYF.